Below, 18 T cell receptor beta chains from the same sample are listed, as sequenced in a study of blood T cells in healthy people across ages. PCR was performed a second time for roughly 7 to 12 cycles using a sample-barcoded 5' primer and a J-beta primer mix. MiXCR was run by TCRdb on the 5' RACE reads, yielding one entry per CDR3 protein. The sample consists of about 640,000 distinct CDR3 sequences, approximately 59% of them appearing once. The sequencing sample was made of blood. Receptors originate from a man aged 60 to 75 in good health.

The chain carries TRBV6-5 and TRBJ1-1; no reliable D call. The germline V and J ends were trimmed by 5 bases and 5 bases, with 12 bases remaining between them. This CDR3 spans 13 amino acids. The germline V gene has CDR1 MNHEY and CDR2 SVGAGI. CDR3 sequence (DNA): TGTGCCAGCAGTACCGACTTAGGGACTGAAGCTTTCTTT. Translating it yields CASSTDLGTEAFF.

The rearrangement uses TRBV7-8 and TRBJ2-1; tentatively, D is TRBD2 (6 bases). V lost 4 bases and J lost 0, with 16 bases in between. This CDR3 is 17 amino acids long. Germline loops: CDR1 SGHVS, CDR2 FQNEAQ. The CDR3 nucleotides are TGTGCCAGCAGCTCGAGGAGCGCGGGGTTCTCCTACAATGAGCAGTTCTTC. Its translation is CASSSRSAGFSYNEQFF. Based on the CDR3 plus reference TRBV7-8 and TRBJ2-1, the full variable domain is GAGVSQSPRYKVAKRGQDVALRCDPISGHVSLFWYQQALGQGPEFLTYFQNEAQLDKSGLPSDRFFAERPEGSVSTLKIQRTQQEDSAVYLCASSSRSAGFSYNEQFFGPGTRLTVL.

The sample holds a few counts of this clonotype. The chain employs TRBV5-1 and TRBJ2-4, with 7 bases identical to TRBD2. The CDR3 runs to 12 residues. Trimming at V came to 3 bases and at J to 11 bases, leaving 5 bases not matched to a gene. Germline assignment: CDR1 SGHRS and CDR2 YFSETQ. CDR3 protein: CASSWEGNVQYF. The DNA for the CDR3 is TGCGCCAGCAGCTGGGAGGGTAACGTTCAGTACTTC. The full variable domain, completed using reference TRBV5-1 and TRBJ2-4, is KAGVTQTPRYLIKTRGQQVTLSCSPISGHRSVSWYQQTPGQGLQFLFEYFSETQRNKGNFPGRFSGRQFSNSRSEMNVSTLELGDSALYLCASSWEGNVQYFGAGTRLSVL.

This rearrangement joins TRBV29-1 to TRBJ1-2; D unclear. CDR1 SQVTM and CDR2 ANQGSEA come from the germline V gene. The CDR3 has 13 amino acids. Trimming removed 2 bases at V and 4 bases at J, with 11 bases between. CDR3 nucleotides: TGCAGCGTTGAATTGCCTCTATCCTATGGCTACACCTTC. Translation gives CSVELPLSYGYTF. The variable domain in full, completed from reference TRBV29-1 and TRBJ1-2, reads SAVISQKPSRDICQRGTSLTIQCQVDSQVTMMFWYRQQPGQSLTLIATANQGSEATYESGFVIDKFPISRPNLTFSTLTVSNMSPEDSSIYLCSVELPLSYGYTFGSGTRLTVV.

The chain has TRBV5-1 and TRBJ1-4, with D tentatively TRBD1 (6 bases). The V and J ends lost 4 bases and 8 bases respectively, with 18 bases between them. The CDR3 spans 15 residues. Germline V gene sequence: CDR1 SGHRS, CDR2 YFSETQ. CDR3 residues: CASSQADQGSEKLFF. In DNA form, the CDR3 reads TGCGCCAGCAGCCAGGCGGACCAGGGGTCCGAAAAACTGTTTTTT.

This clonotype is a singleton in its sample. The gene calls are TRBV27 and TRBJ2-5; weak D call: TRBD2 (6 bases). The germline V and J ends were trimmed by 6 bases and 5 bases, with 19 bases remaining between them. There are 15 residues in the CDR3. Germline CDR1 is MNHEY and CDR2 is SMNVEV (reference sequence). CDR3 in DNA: TGTGCCAGCAGCCTCCTAAGCTCTGGGGGGGAGACCCAGTACTTC. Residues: CASSLLSSGGETQYF.

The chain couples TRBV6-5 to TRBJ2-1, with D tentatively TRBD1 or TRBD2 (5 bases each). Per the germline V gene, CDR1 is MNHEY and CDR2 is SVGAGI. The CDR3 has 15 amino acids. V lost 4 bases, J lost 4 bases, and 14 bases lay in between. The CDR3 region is CASSFRDPQYNEQFF. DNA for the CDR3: TGTGCCAGCAGTTTCCGGGACCCCCAATACAATGAGCAGTTCTTC.

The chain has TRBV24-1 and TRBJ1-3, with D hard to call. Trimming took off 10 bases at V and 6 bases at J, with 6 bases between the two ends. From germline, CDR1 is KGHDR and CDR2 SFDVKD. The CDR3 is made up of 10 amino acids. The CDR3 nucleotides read TGTGCCACTCGGCCAAACACCATATATTTT. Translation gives CATRPNTIYF.

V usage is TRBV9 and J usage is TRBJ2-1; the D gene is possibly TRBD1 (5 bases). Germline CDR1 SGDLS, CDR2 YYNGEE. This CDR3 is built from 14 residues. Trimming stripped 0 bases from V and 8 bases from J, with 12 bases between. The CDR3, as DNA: TGTGCCAGCAGCGTAGATCCAGGGCGCGATGAGCAGTTCTTC. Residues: CASSVDPGRDEQFF. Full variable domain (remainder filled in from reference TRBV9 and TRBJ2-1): DSGVTQTPKHLITATGQRVTLRCSPRSGDLSVYWYQQSLDQGLQFLIQYYNGEERAKGNILERFSAQQFPDLHSELNLSSLELGDSALYFCASSVDPGRDEQFFGPGTRLTVL.

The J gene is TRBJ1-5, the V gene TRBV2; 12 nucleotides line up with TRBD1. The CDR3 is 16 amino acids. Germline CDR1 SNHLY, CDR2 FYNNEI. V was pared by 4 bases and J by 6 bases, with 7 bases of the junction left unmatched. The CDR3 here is CASSASGTGGSQPQHF. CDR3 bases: TGTGCCAGCAGTGCATCGGGGACAGGGGGCAGTCAGCCCCAGCATTTT.

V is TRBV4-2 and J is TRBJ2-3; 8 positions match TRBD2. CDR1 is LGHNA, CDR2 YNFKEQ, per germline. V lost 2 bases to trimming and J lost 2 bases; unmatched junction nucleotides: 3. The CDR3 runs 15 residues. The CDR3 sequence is CASSQKRGNTDTQYF. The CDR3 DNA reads TGTGCCAGCAGCCAAAAGCGGGGGAACACAGATACGCAGTATTTT.

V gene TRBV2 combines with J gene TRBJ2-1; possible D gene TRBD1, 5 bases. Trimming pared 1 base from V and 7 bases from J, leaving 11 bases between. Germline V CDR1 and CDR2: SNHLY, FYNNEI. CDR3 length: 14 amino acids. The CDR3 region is CASSEDRAGNEQFF. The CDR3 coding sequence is TGTGCCAGCAGTGAAGATAGGGCAGGGAATGAGCAGTTCTTC.

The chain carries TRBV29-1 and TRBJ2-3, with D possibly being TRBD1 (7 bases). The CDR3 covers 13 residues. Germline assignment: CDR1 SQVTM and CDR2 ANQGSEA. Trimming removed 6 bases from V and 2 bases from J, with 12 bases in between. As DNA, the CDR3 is TGCAGCGTCCAGGGGGGAGCCACAGATACGCAGTATTTT. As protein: CSVQGGATDTQYF.

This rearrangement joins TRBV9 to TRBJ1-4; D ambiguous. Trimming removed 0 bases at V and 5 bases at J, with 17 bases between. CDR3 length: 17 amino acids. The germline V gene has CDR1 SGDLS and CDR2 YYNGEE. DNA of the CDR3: TGTGCCAGCAGCGTAGGTGGAAGTACGTTCAGGAATGAAAAACTGTTTTTT. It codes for CASSVGGSTFRNEKLFF.

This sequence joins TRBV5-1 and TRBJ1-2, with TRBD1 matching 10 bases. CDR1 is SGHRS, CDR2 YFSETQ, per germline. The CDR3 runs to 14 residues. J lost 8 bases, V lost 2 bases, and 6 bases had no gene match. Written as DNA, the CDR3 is TGCGCCAGCAGCTTTGACGACAGGGGGCAGGGCTACACCTTC. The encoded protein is CASSFDDRGQGYTF.

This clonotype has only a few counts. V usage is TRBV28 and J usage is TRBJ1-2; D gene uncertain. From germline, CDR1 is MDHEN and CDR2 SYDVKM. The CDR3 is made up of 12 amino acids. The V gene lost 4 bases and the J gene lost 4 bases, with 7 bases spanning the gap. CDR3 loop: CASSSRTYGYTF. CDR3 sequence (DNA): TGTGCCAGCAGTTCTAGGACCTATGGCTACACCTTC.

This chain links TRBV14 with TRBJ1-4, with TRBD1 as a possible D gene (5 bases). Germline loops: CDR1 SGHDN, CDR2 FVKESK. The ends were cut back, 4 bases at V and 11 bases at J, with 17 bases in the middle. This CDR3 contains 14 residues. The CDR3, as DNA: TGTGCCAGCAGCCTAAGGGTTATGAAGGGGAAACTGTTTTTT. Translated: CASSLRVMKGKLFF.

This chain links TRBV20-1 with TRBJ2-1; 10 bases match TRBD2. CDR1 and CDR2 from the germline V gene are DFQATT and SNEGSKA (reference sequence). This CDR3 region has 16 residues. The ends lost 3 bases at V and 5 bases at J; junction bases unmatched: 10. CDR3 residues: CSASHLAGAWDNEQFF. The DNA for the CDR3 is TGCAGTGCTAGCCATCTAGCGGGGGCTTGGGACAATGAGCAGTTCTTC.